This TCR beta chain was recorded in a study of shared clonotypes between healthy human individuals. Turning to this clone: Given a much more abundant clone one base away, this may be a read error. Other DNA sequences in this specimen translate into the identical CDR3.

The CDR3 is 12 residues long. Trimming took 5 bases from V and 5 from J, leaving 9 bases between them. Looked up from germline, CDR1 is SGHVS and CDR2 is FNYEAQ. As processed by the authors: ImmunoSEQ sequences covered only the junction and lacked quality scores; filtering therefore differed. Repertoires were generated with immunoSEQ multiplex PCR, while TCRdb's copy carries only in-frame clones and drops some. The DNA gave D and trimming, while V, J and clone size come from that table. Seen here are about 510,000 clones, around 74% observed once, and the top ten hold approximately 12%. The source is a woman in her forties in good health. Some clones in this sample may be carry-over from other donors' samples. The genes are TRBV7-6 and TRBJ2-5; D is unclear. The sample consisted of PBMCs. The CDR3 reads CASSLDGETQYF. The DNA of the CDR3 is TGTGCCAGCAGCCTAGATGGTGAGACCCAGTACTTC.